The next 28 T cell receptor beta chains were all read from a single sample in a study of T cell repertoires in cytomegalovirus infection. Antigen specificity for these receptors is unknown. In TCRdb, the reads were re-called with MiXCR into one record per CDR3 protein. The sample yields 550,000 to 700,000 distinct CDR3 sequences, 40% seen once. The specimen comprised cultured PBMCs, sampled from culture after CMV antigen stimulation. These receptors were collected from a human donor in good health (CMV status not recorded). Some clones in this sample may be carry-over from other donors' samples.

The CDR3 loop is CASARLARTYEQYF. The CDR3 region has the DNA TGTGCCAGCGCCCGACTAGCCCGGACCTACGAGCAGTACTTC. The chain is built from TRBV12-3 or TRBV12-4 and TRBJ2-7, with TRBD2 matching 7 bases. The length of the CDR3 is 14 residues. V gave up 8 bases and J gave up 2 bases; unmatched junction bases: 9.

The V and J genes are TRBV10-3 and TRBJ1-1; a possible D gene is TRBD1 (5 bases). Germline V lookup: CDR1 ENHRY, CDR2 SYGVKD. The germline V and J ends were trimmed by 2 bases and 7 bases, with 11 bases remaining between them. This CDR3 contains 13 residues. CDR3: CAISERDVSEAFF. CDR3 in DNA: TGTGCCATCAGTGAGAGGGACGTTAGTGAAGCTTTCTTT.

This chain uses TRBV12-3 or TRBV12-4 with TRBJ1-5, with D uncertain. The CDR3 has 15 residues. The germline V and J ends were trimmed by 3 bases and 0 bases, with 9 bases remaining between them. The CDR3 is CASSFGHLSNQPQHF. In nucleotides, the CDR3 is TGTGCCAGCAGTTTTGGGCACCTTAGCAATCAGCCCCAGCATTTT.

This clonotype was counted between two and nine times. This chain joins TRBV7-9 and TRBJ2-7; D is perhaps TRBD1 or TRBD2 (5 bases each). Germline values: CDR1 SEHNR, CDR2 FQNEAQ (reference sequence). V gave up 4 bases and J gave up 11 bases, with 21 bases separating them. The CDR3 length is 14 residues. CDR3 DNA: TGTGCCAGCAGCTCCCACCGGGACCCTTCAAAGGAGTACTTC. Protein: CASSSHRDPSKEYF.

This clonotype was detected a few times. The CDR3 region is CASSPESGETQYF. The CDR3 coding sequence is TGTGCCAGCAGCCCGGAGTCGGGAGAGACCCAGTACTTC. The rearrangement links TRBV12-3 or TRBV12-4 to TRBJ2-5; D uncertain. The length of the CDR3 is 13 residues. The V end lost 6 bases, the J end lost 4 bases, and 12 bases lay between the germline ends.

This rearrangement joins TRBV6-1 to TRBJ2-7; D remains ambiguous. The CDR3 is 14 amino acids. V lost 2 bases and J 2 bases, leaving 10 bases between the germline ends. Germline lookup yields CDR1 MNHNS and CDR2 SASEGT. CDR3 loop: CASSERKPTYEQYF. CDR3 bases: TGTGCCAGCAGTGAACGAAAGCCCACCTACGAGCAGTACTTC.

The V and J genes are TRBV5-1 and TRBJ1-1; a weak D match, TRBD1 (6 bases). Germline values: CDR1 SGHRS, CDR2 YFSETQ. The CDR3 spans 15 residues. Trimming shortened V by 1 base and J by 4 bases, and 14 bases separated the two germline ends. This chain's CDR3 is CASSLQGRDGTEAFF. In DNA, the CDR3 is TGCGCCAGCAGCTTGCAGGGGCGGGACGGCACTGAAGCTTTCTTT.

In this sample, this clonotype turned up a few times. The J gene is TRBJ1-1, the V gene TRBV2; no firm D call. V lost 7 bases and J lost 3, with 12 bases in between. The CDR3 has 13 residues. Germline V lookup: CDR1 SNHLY, CDR2 FYNNEI. CDR3 protein: CASTRRVYTEAFF. The CDR3 region has the DNA TGTGCCAGCACCAGGCGAGTGTACACTGAAGCTTTCTTT. Combining the CDR3 with reference TRBV2 and TRBJ1-1 gives the whole variable domain EPEVTQTPSHQVTQMGQEVILRCVPISNHLYFYWYRQILGQKVEFLVSFYNNEISEKSEIFDDQFSVERPDGSNFTLKIRSTKLEDSAMYFCASTRRVYTEAFFGQGTRLTVV.

This chain links TRBV7-2 with TRBJ2-1; D unresolved. CDR1 is SGHTA, CDR2 FQGNSA, per germline. The CDR3 covers 15 residues. Trimming shortened V by 1 base and J by 4 bases, and 11 bases separated the two germline ends. This CDR3 is CASSLGGTPYNEQFF. CDR3 bases: TGTGCCAGCAGCTTAGGCGGAACCCCTTACAATGAGCAGTTCTTC.

V is TRBV4-3 and J is TRBJ2-7; D is perhaps TRBD1 (6 bases). This CDR3 region has 17 residues. The germline V gene encodes CDR1 LGHNA and CDR2 YSLEER. V was trimmed by 0 bases and J by 7 bases, leaving 22 bases between them. The CDR3 sequence is CASSQDFIRGLRGEQYF. In DNA, the CDR3 is TGCGCCAGCAGCCAAGATTTCATCAGGGGCCTAAGGGGGGAGCAGTACTTC.

This clonotype was observed a handful of times. The chain employs TRBV11-3 and TRBJ2-3, with 12 bases that match TRBD2. Per the germline V gene, CDR1 is SGHNT and CDR2 is YENEEA. The J segment lost 2 bases and the V segment lost 4 bases, leaving 4 bases of the junction unmatched. CDR3 size: 16 residues. The chain's CDR3 is CASSSRLAGATDTQYF. The CDR3 nucleotides read TGTGCCAGCAGCTCTAGACTAGCGGGGGCCACAGATACGCAGTATTTT.

V usage is TRBV7-8 and J usage is TRBJ2-7; TRBD1 is a possible D gene (5 bases). This CDR3 region has 16 residues. Trimming removed 0 bases from V and 6 bases from J, with 18 bases in between. Germline assignment: CDR1 SGHVS and CDR2 FQNEAQ. This CDR3 is CASSLALLAGQGEQYF. The DNA of the CDR3 is TGTGCCAGCAGCTTAGCTCTTTTAGCAGGGCAGGGCGAGCAGTACTTC.

This chain connects TRBV12-3 or TRBV12-4 to TRBJ1-2; D unresolved. This CDR3 has 15 residues. Deletions cut 1 base from V and 3 bases from J, with 12 bases between. CDR3 sequence: CASSLEPGSDYGYTF. For the CDR3, the DNA is TGTGCCAGCAGTTTAGAACCGGGCAGCGACTATGGCTACACCTTC.

V is TRBV10-3 and J is TRBJ2-3; 14 bases are a match to TRBD2. Trimming cost V 6 bases and J 7 bases; bases outside gene matches: 12. CDR3 length: 17 amino acids. The germline V gene encodes CDR1 ENHRY and CDR2 SYGVKD. The CDR3 nucleotides read TGTGCCATCAGCGGACTAGCGGGGGGACCCGAAGCATATACGCAGTATTTT. Translated, it gives CAISGLAGGPEAYTQYF.

This clonotype was seen a handful of times. This chain uses TRBV19 with TRBJ2-7; possible D gene TRBD1, 6 bases. Trimming left V 3 bases short and J 1 base short, with 13 bases between. CDR3 length: 15 amino acids. Per germline, CDR1 LNHDA and CDR2 SQIVND (reference sequence). Written as DNA, the CDR3 is TGTGCCAGTAGTATGAGTCTCCAGGGGTCCTACGAGCAGTACTTC. Protein: CASSMSLQGSYEQYF.

The chain recombines TRBV12-3 or TRBV12-4 with TRBJ2-5, with 11 bases aligning to TRBD2. The V segment lost 6 bases and the J segment 5 bases; nucleotides outside the gene matches: 8. The CDR3 consists of 15 residues. The CDR3 is CASSPLAGVQETQYF. Here the CDR3 DNA reads TGTGCCAGCAGCCCACTAGCGGGAGTCCAGGAGACCCAGTACTTC.

This clonotype came up a few times. The V call is TRBV6-1, the J call TRBJ2-5; D possibly uses TRBD1 or TRBD2 (5 bases each). The CDR3 is 13 amino acids. V was clipped by 7 bases and J by 1 base, with 10 bases between them. Germline CDR1 reads MNHNS; CDR2 reads SASEGT. The CDR3 loop reads CASKRDLQETQYF. CDR3 coding DNA: TGTGCCAGCAAGAGGGACCTCCAAGAGACCCAGTACTTC.

The chain combines TRBV7-3 with TRBJ1-4; a weak D match, TRBD1 (5 bases). The CDR3 totals 16 residues. CDR1 is SGHTA, CDR2 FQGTGA, per germline. V was cut by 5 bases and J by 0 bases, with 13 bases left in between. As DNA, the CDR3 is TGTGCCAGCAGCCCGGGACGGTCTACAACTAATGAAAAACTGTTTTTT. It is translated as CASSPGRSTTNEKLFF. Full variable domain (missing parts from reference TRBV7-3 and TRBJ1-4): GAGVSQTPSNKVTEKGKYVELRCDPISGHTALYWYRQSLGQGPEFLIYFQGTGAADDSGLPNDRFFAVRPEGSVSTLKIQRTERGDSAVYLCASSPGRSTTNEKLFFGSGTQLSVL.

This clonotype turned up a few times. V gene TRBV25-1 combines with J gene TRBJ2-1; D is uncertain. The CDR3 runs 14 residues. With 2 bases removed from V and 5 bases from J, the gap between germline ends came to 10 bases. Germline values: CDR1 MGHDK, CDR2 SYGVNS. CDR3 amino acids: CASSEPPDHNEQFF. The CDR3 DNA reads TGTGCCAGCAGTGAACCCCCGGATCACAATGAGCAGTTCTTC. Filled out from reference TRBV25-1 and TRBJ2-1, the complete variable domain reads EADIYQTPRYLVIGTGKKITLECSQTMGHDKMYWYQQDPGMELHLIHYSYGVNSTEKGDLSSESTVSRIRTEHFPLTLESARPSHTSQYLCASSEPPDHNEQFFGPGTRLTVL.

There are many counts of this clonotype. The rearrangement links TRBV7-2 to TRBJ1-2; a weak D match, TRBD1 (5 bases). V gave up 2 bases and J gave up 8 bases, with 9 bases separating them. From germline, CDR1 is SGHTA and CDR2 FQGNSA. The CDR3 has 12 residues. The CDR3, as DNA: TGTGCCAGCAGCTTACAGGGCCTGGGCTACACCTTC. It specifies CASSLQGLGYTF.

The chain uses TRBV3-1 and TRBJ1-5; D ambiguous. The germline gives CDR1 LGHDT, CDR2 YNNKEL (reference sequence). Trimming removed 2 bases at V and 0 bases at J, with 5 bases between. This CDR3 comprises 14 residues. CDR3 nucleotide sequence: TGTGCCAGCAGCCAATGGAGTAGCAATCAGCCCCAGCATTTT. Residues: CASSQWSSNQPQHF.

This clonotype was picked up many times. The CDR3 nucleotides are TGTGCCACCCAAGTTGGGACAGGGGGTTACGAGCAGTACTTC. It translates to CATQVGTGGYEQYF. V and J are TRBV7-2 and TRBJ2-7, with 11 positions matching TRBD1. V shed 10 bases, J shed 4 bases, and the junction held 9 bases outside the gene matches. The germline V gene encodes CDR1 SGHTA and CDR2 FQGNSA. This CDR3 contains 14 residues.

This clonotype was seen a handful of times. The J gene is TRBJ1-2, the V gene TRBV28, with 7 bases that match TRBD1. V lost 6 bases, J lost 5 bases, and 3 bases stayed unmatched. Germline V lookup: CDR1 MDHEN, CDR2 SYDVKM. The CDR3 is 12 amino acids. The CDR3 DNA is TGTGCCAGCAGGGGGACAGTATATGGCTACACCTTC. This encodes CASRGTVYGYTF.

The CDR3 here is CASSHVRSNYRDRGRANVLTF. The CDR3 coding sequence is TGTGCCAGCAGCCATGTGAGAAGCAACTACCGGGACAGGGGTCGGGCCAACGTCCTGACTTTC. The chain carries TRBV11-2 and TRBJ2-6; TRBD1 matches 10 bases. Germline-derived CDR1 and CDR2 are SGHAT and FQNNGV. The CDR3 sequence is 21 residues long. With V trimmed by 5 bases and J by 5 bases, 21 bases remained unmatched.

The rearrangement links TRBV20-1 to TRBJ1-6; 8 bases align to TRBD1. CDR3 size: 14 residues. Unmatched junction bases numbered 12, after V lost 3 bases and J lost 14 bases. CDR1 and CDR2 (germline): DFQATT, SNEGSKA (reference sequence). CDR3 sequence (DNA): TGCAGTGCTAGTGCCCCGTCGGCAGGGGGCACCCTCCACTTT. Its protein product is CSASAPSAGGTLHF.

V gene TRBV19 combines with J gene TRBJ1-3; D uncertain. Germline V gene sequence: CDR1 LNHDA, CDR2 SQIVND (reference sequence). The CDR3 consists of 15 residues. Trimming removed 5 bases at V and 0 bases at J, with 11 bases between. Written as DNA, the CDR3 is TGTGCCAGTAGTTCTGGAGTTCTCTCTGGAAACACCATATATTTT. This encodes CASSSGVLSGNTIYF.

This clonotype was observed a few times. V usage is TRBV5-6 and J usage is TRBJ1-1; TRBD1 might be the D (5 bases). The germline V gene encodes CDR1 SGHDT and CDR2 YYEEEE. V lost 0 bases and J lost 6, with 9 bases in between. This CDR3 spans 13 amino acids. CDR3 sequence reads: CASSLGGRAEAFF. The CDR3 nucleotides are TGTGCCAGCAGCTTGGGGGGGAGAGCTGAAGCTTTCTTT.

This clonotype has only a few counts. The V and J genes are TRBV15 and TRBJ2-7, with 12 bases that match TRBD2. The V gene end was trimmed by 4 bases and the J gene end by 3 bases; junction bases not matched to a gene: 4. Germline CDR1 LNHNV, CDR2 YYDKDF (reference sequence). The CDR3 consists of 15 residues. The CDR3 loop is CATSTGLAGNYEQYF. The CDR3 coding sequence is TGTGCCACCAGCACGGGACTAGCGGGCAACTACGAGCAGTACTTC.